The 5 T cell receptor beta chains below come from one sample, sequenced in a study of graft-versus-host responses after intestinal transplantation. Generated by immunoSEQ multiplex PCR, the TCRdb table keeps only in-frame clones and is missing some. The repertoire holds 20,000 to 30,000 clones, with 70% to 90% as singletons. The specimen comprised PBMCs, sampled 28 days after intestinal transplant. The receptors derive from a human patient who received an intestinal transplant, so some T cells may come from the graft donor.

This chain links TRBV6-6 with TRBJ1-5, with TRBD1 as a possible D gene (5 bases). The CDR3 runs 16 residues. CDR1 is MNHNY, CDR2 SVGAGI, per germline (reference sequence). Trimming took 2 bases from V and 0 from J, leaving 11 bases between them. The CDR3 protein is CASSYTDRYSNQPQHF. The CDR3 DNA follows: TGTGCCAGCAGTTACACCGACAGATATAGCAATCAGCCCCAGCATTTT.

The chain carries TRBV5-1 and TRBJ1-2; the D gene is possibly TRBD1 (6 bases). The CDR3 is 14 residues long. The V gene lost 0 bases and the J gene lost 4 bases, with 10 bases spanning the gap. Germline CDR1 reads SGHRS; CDR2 reads YFSETQ. The CDR3 loop reads CASSLEGHGYGYTF. CDR3 DNA sequence: TGCGCCAGCAGCTTGGAGGGACATGGCTATGGCTACACCTTC.

This clone was counted only a few times. The chain joins TRBV6-1 to TRBJ2-7, with 11 nucleotides matching TRBD1. There are 14 residues in the CDR3. V lost 6 bases, J lost 6 bases, and 7 bases stayed unmatched. Germline V gene sequence: CDR1 MNHNS, CDR2 SASEGT. The CDR3 bases are TGTGCCAGCAGCCCGGACAGGGGGCGGGGCGAGCAGTACTTC. It is translated as CASSPDRGRGEQYF.

This rearrangement joins TRBV27 to TRBJ2-1; D call uncertain. V lost 8 bases to trimming and J lost 6 bases, with 14 bases between them. The CDR3 is 13 amino acids. CDR1 and CDR2 (germline): MNHEY, SMNVEV (reference sequence). The CDR3 protein is CASSVRKPNEQFF. For the CDR3, the DNA is TGTGCCAGCTCGGTCCGTAAGCCCAATGAGCAGTTCTTC.

The chain uses TRBV6-6 and TRBJ1-3; possible D gene TRBD1, 6 bases. V was shortened by 0 bases and J by 7 bases, with 16 bases between the two germline ends. CDR1 is MNHNY and CDR2 is SVGAGI in the germline V gene (reference sequence). The CDR3 totals 16 residues. The CDR3 sequence: CASSYSRAGEKNTIYF. The CDR3 DNA follows: TGTGCCAGCAGTTACTCCCGGGCAGGGGAAAAGAACACCATATATTTT.